These T cell receptor beta chains were read from a single sample in a study of shared clonotypes between healthy human individuals. Profiling relied on immunoSEQ multiplex PCR, and the TCRdb table lists in-frame clones only, not all of them. The sample consists of approximately 1,500,000 clones, 95% to 99% of them appearing once. Material: naive CD4+ T cells sorted from blood. These receptor sequences come from a man aged 25-45 years in good health. Each CDR3 is given with its conserved first and last residue. The D gene is left open where the match is weak. Only part of the rows carry a size: once, few, many, or a class if the clone is expanded.

D	size	V	J	DNA	CDR3
TRBD2	NA	TRBV11-3	TRBJ2-3	TGTGCCAGCAGCTTACAGACTAGCACGAACGTTTATACGCAGTATTTT	CASSLQTSTNVYTQYF
NA	NA	TRBV27	TRBJ2-3	TGTGCCAGCAGCCCTACCGGTATCCCAGCTACGCAGTATTTT	CASSPTGIPATQYF
NA	NA	TRBV10-1	TRBJ2-1	TGCGCCAGCAGTGCACTGGCGGGATCTCTTGTTTCTGAGCAGTTCTTC	CASSALAGSLVSEQFF
TRBD1	NA	TRBV11-2	TRBJ2-1	TGTGCCAGCAGCTTGGGGGACAGGCGCTACAATGAGCAGTTCTTC	CASSLGDRRYNEQFF
NA	NA	TRBV5-1	TRBJ1-3	TGCGCCAGCAGCTTGGAGGGTGGACCTGGGACTGGAAACACCATATATTTT	CASSLEGGPGTGNTIYF
TRBD1	NA	TRBV28	TRBJ1-2	TGTGCCAGCAGCTACCCTGGGACAGCCAACAATGGCTACACCTTC	CASSYPGTANNGYTF
NA	NA	TRBV18	TRBJ1-1	TGTGCCAGCTCACCCCTGCCGGACACTGAAGCTTTCTTT	CASSPLPDTEAFF
TRBD1	NA	TRBV4-3	TRBJ1-5	TGCGCCAGCAGTGGGGACAGGGATCAGCCCCAGCATTTT	CASSGDRDQPQHF
TRBD1	NA	TRBV6-5	TRBJ1-1	TGTGCCAGCAGTTACCGACAGGGGACGGGGAACACTGAAGCTTTCTTT	CASSYRQGTGNTEAFF
NA	NA	TRBV19	TRBJ2-7	TGTGCCAGTAGTCTCCGGCCCTTCTACGAGCAGTACTTC	CASSLRPFYEQYF
NA	NA	TRBV2	TRBJ2-7	TGTGCCAGCAGGGCCGACACCGTTGCCTACGAGCAGTACTTC	CASRADTVAYEQYF
NA	NA	TRBV5-1	TRBJ1-1	TGCGCCAGCAGCTTATCCGACGGCCTGAACACTGAAGCTTTCTTT	CASSLSDGLNTEAFF
TRBD1	NA	TRBV19	TRBJ2-6	TGTGCCAGTAGTATCGCGAGGGGGCTACCTGGGGCCAACGTCCTGACTTTC	CASSIARGLPGANVLTF
NA	NA	TRBV15	TRBJ2-5	TGTGCCACCAGCATACCGTTGGGGGAGGAGACCCAGTACTTC	CATSIPLGEETQYF
TRBD2	NA	TRBV6-1	TRBJ2-7	TGTGCCAGCTCCTTAGCGGGAGGGAAGTACGAGCAGTACTTC	CASSLAGGKYEQYF
TRBD2	NA	TRBV5-1	TRBJ2-7	TGCGCCAGCAGCTGGCGCGATAGCGGGAGTGAGCAGTACTTC	CASSWRDSGSEQYF
NA	NA	TRBV28	TRBJ2-7	TGTGCCAGCAGCTATAACAGGGCAGGGAATTACGAGCAGTACTTC	CASSYNRAGNYEQYF
NA	NA	TRBV9	TRBJ2-7	TGTGCCAGCAGCGTAGTAGGGGCCGGCGACGAGCAGTACTTC	CASSVVGAGDEQYF
TRBD1	NA	TRBV29-1	TRBJ1-1	TGCAGCGTAGGGACAGGGGTGAACACTGAAGCTTTCTTT	CSVGTGVNTEAFF
TRBD2	NA	TRBV5-4	TRBJ2-1	TGTGCCAGCAGCCTACGTTTAGCGGGAGGGCCCGTGGATGAGCAGTTCTTC	CASSLRLAGGPVDEQFF
NA	NA	TRBV18	TRBJ2-4	TGTGCCAGCTCACCACCGACATTAGCCAAAAACATTCAGTACTTC	CASSPPTLAKNIQYF
NA	NA	TRBV5-6	TRBJ2-7	TGTGCCAGCAGCTTGGGCAGGGGACGGTACGAGCAGTACTTC	CASSLGRGRYEQYF
NA	NA	TRBV5-4	TRBJ2-7	TGTGCCAGCAGCCTACCCTGGACATCGTCCTACGAGCAGTACTTC	CASSLPWTSSYEQYF
NA	NA	TRBV7-9	TRBJ1-5	TGTGCCAGCAGCTTAGAGGGCCATGGGCCCCAGCATTTT	CASSLEGHGPQHF
NA	once	TRBV19	TRBJ2-2	TGTGCCAGTAGTATAACCAGCGTCCAATCCACCGGGGAGCTGTTTTTT	CASSITSVQSTGELFF
TRBD1	NA	TRBV11-2	TRBJ2-3	TGTGCCAGCAGCTTAACAGGGGTATCCACAGATACGCAGTATTTT	CASSLTGVSTDTQYF
NA	NA	TRBV6-5	TRBJ2-2	TGTGCCAGCCTCAGGCAGTTCGGCACCGGGGAGCTGTTTTTT	CASLRQFGTGELFF
NA	NA	TRBV9	TRBJ2-2	TGTGCCAGCAGCGTAGAAGGACCCAATTACAACACCGGGGAGCTGTTTTTT	CASSVEGPNYNTGELFF
NA	NA	TRBV28	TRBJ2-7	TGTGCCAGCACCGATTGGGGCGAGCAGTACTTC	CASTDWGEQYF
NA	NA	TRBV5-1	TRBJ2-1	TGCGCCAGCAGCTTCTTGGGTGCGAACAATGAGCAGTTCTTC	CASSFLGANNEQFF
TRBD1	NA	TRBV9	TRBJ1-1	TGTGCCAGCAGCGTCTCAGGGGGTAACACTGAAGCTTTCTTT	CASSVSGGNTEAFF
TRBD1	NA	TRBV5-1	TRBJ2-7	TGCGCCAGCAGCTTTGGGTCTCGGGCCGGGACAGGGTCCCAGCAGTACTTC	CASSFGSRAGTGSQQYF
TRBD1	NA	TRBV28	TRBJ2-3	TGTGCCAGCATTATCTCGGGACAGCCAGATACGCAGTATTTT	CASIISGQPDTQYF
NA	NA	TRBV7-9	TRBJ1-1	TGTGCCAGCAGCTTACACCCGAACACTGAAGCTTTCTTT	CASSLHPNTEAFF
NA	NA	TRBV7-8	TRBJ1-2	TGTGCCAGCAGCTTAGGGACGGCTGCTAACTATGGCTACACCTTC	CASSLGTAANYGYTF
TRBD2	NA	TRBV6-5	TRBJ2-7	TGTGCCAGCAGTGGGGGGGGCTACGAGCAGTACTTC	CASSGGGYEQYF
NA	NA	TRBV7-6	TRBJ2-7	TGTGCCAGCAGCTTAATCCCACCGACGGACGTGATTAGCTCCTACGAGCAGTACTTC	CASSLIPPTDVISSYEQYF
TRBD1	NA	TRBV7-2	TRBJ2-1	TGTGCCAGCAGCAACCGGGACAGGGGCGTTTTCTCTTACAATGAGCAGTTCTTC	CASSNRDRGVFSYNEQFF
NA	once	TRBV28	TRBJ1-2	TGTGCCAGCAGGATAGGGGGACCCTATGGCTACACCTTC	CASRIGGPYGYTF
NA	NA	TRBV5-1	TRBJ1-1	TGCGCCAGTTCGGGGATGAACACTGAAGCTTTCTTT	CASSGMNTEAFF
NA	NA	TRBV5-1	TRBJ1-2	TGCGCCAGCAGCTTGAAGGCAGGGGAGGACTATGGCTACACCTTC	CASSLKAGEDYGYTF
NA	NA	TRBV11-3	TRBJ2-5	TGTGCCAGCAGCTTAGGGGAAGAGACCCAGTACTTC	CASSLGEETQYF
NA	NA	TRBV29-1	TRBJ1-1	TGCAGCGTTGCCCGGGCGAACACTGAAGCTTTCTTT	CSVARANTEAFF
TRBD2	NA	TRBV28	TRBJ2-2	TGTGCCAGCAGTTTGGTACTGGGTAGCGGGACCGGGGAGCTGTTTTTT	CASSLVLGSGTGELFF
NA	NA	TRBV6-1	TRBJ2-7	TGTGCCAGCAGTGCCCAGAGCTACGAGCAGTACTTC	CASSAQSYEQYF
NA	NA	TRBV30	TRBJ2-7	TGTGCTTTAGCAAGGGGACCAGGATACGAGCAGTACTTC	CALARGPGYEQYF
NA	NA	TRBV5-1	TRBJ2-5	TGCGCCAGCAGCTTGGTTGGATCGCGGGAGACCCAGTACTTC	CASSLVGSRETQYF
TRBD1	NA	TRBV11-2	TRBJ1-4	TGTGCCAGCAGCCCGGACAGGGGGCGGAAACTGTTTTTT	CASSPDRGRKLFF
NA	few	TRBV2	TRBJ1-1	TGTGCCAGCAGTGAAGAAGTGAACACTGAAGCTTTCTTT	CASSEEVNTEAFF
TRBD1	NA	TRBV30	TRBJ1-4	TGTGCCTGGAGGGGACAGAGTAATGAAAAACTGTTTTTT	CAWRGQSNEKLFF